A selection of T cell receptor beta chains follows, all from one sample in a study of blood T cells in healthy people across ages. TCRdb called the 5' RACE reads again in MiXCR, with one record for every CDR3 protein. The data hold hundreds of thousands of distinct CDR3 sequences, with around 21% observed a single time. Sequenced material: blood. The receptors stem from a man aged 65 to 79 in good health. The CDR3 runs from the conserved cysteine through the conserved F or W. Each record gives: clone size, V gene, D gene, J gene, CDR3 DNA, CDR3 protein. D genes are given only for firm matches. Size is omitted from some rows. Given values are once, few, many or a class for expanded clones.

>-|TRBV4-3|-|TRBJ2-2
TGCGCCAGCAGCGCACAGGATCACCCGAACACCGGGGAGCTGTTTTTT
CASSAQDHPNTGELFF
>many|TRBV28|-|TRBJ2-5
TGTGCCAGCAGCTTAAGGCGGGAGACCCAGTACTTC
CASSLRRETQYF
>-|TRBV11-2|TRBD1|TRBJ2-3
TGTGCCAGCAGCTTAGCGGGACAGGGCACGGGTACGCAGTATTTT
CASSLAGQGTGTQYF
>few|TRBV9|-|TRBJ2-1
TGTGCCAGCAGCCCCAACCCGGTCCCCATCGATGAGCAGTTCTTC
CASSPNPVPIDEQFF
>many|TRBV6-1|-|TRBJ2-3
TGCGCCAGCAGTGTAGTAGATACGCAGTATTTT
CASSVVDTQYF
>-|TRBV4-1|-|TRBJ2-7
TGCGCCAGCAGCCAAGCGGTACAGGGAAGAGGCTACGAGCAGTACTTC
CASSQAVQGRGYEQYF
>-|TRBV2|TRBD2|TRBJ2-1
TGTGCCAGCAGTGGGGAGGGTGTGACTAGCAGCGGCAATGAGCAGTTCTTC
CASSGEGVTSSGNEQFF
>-|TRBV25-1|TRBD1|TRBJ2-4
TGTGCCAGCAGTCGACAGGGGGCGCCGGACATTCAGTACTTC
CASSRQGAPDIQYF
>-|TRBV7-9|-|TRBJ1-5
TGTGCCAGCAGCTCCACAGGGAGGGGCAATCAGCCCCAGCATTTT
CASSSTGRGNQPQHF
>few|TRBV5-6|-|TRBJ2-1
TGTGCCAGCAGCTTCGGGGAAACTAAGCAGTTCTTC
CASSFGETKQFF
>few|TRBV6-2/TRBV6-3|-|TRBJ2-5
TGTGCCAGCAGTTACCCGGACCACGGGGAGACCCAGTACTTC
CASSYPDHGETQYF
>few|TRBV27|TRBD2|TRBJ2-1
TGTGCCAGCAGTTTTCTGACTAGCGGTGTGCGAAATGAGCAGTTCTTC
CASSFLTSGVRNEQFF
>-|TRBV5-1|-|TRBJ2-1
TGCGCCAGCAGCTTGGAGGTGGACAATGAGCAGTTCTTC
CASSLEVDNEQFF
>-|TRBV9|TRBD1|TRBJ1-1
TGTGCCAGCAGCGCCCCCCTTTTCTCCGGGACAGGGGGCACTGAAGCTTTCTTT
CASSAPLFSGTGGTEAFF
>-|TRBV6-6|TRBD1|TRBJ1-5
TGTGCCAGCCGGGAGACAGGGGGTAGCAATCAGCCCCAGCATTTT
CASRETGGSNQPQHF
>-|TRBV19|-|TRBJ2-5
TGTGCCAGTAGTATCATCGTGGGGTCCCAAGAGACCCAGTACTTC
CASSIIVGSQETQYF
>-|TRBV20-1|-|TRBJ1-4
TGCAGTGCTAGACGGACCCATAATGAAAAACTGTTTTTT
CSARRTHNEKLFF
>many|TRBV27|TRBD2|TRBJ2-7
TGTGCCAGTACCCGGACTAGCGGGAAGTACGAGCAGTACTTC
CASTRTSGKYEQYF
>-|TRBV6-2/TRBV6-3|TRBD1|TRBJ2-5
TGTGCCAGCAGTCGCAGCCAGGGGGCGGAGACCCAGTACTTC
CASSRSQGAETQYF
>-|TRBV7-9|-|TRBJ1-2
TGTGCCAGCAGCCTCCGGGCAGATGGCTACACCTTC
CASSLRADGYTF
>many|TRBV12-3/TRBV12-4|TRBD2|TRBJ2-3
TGTGCCAGCATCCCGGGACTAGCGGTCACAGATACGCAGTATTTT
CASIPGLAVTDTQYF
>-|TRBV20-1|-|TRBJ2-1
TGCAGTGCCCCGGCAAGGGTCAATGAGCAGTTCTTC
CSAPARVNEQFF
>-|TRBV7-2|TRBD2|TRBJ2-4
TGTGCCAGCAGCTTAGTAGGGGCTAGCGGGGGAGCCAAAAACATTCAGTACTTC
CASSLVGASGGAKNIQYF
>few|TRBV7-2|TRBD2|TRBJ2-1
TGTGCCAGCAGCTCCAACCGACTAGCGGGAAAGCTCAATGAGCAGTTCTTC
CASSSNRLAGKLNEQFF
>few|TRBV20-1|-|TRBJ2-7
TGCAGTGCATCCGATGGGACTTTAGGCTACGAGCAGTACTTC
CSASDGTLGYEQYF
>-|TRBV19|TRBD1|TRBJ1-4
TGTGCCAGTAGTCCCTGGACAGGGTCTAATGAAAAACTGTTTTTT
CASSPWTGSNEKLFF
>few|TRBV5-1|TRBD1|TRBJ2-2
TGCGCCAGCAGCAGTTCGGGACAGGGGGAGAAGCTGTTTTTT
CASSSSGQGEKLFF
>-|TRBV20-1|-|TRBJ2-1
TGCAGTGCGTCGGGCAAAAAGAGGTTTTTGAATGAGCAGTTCTTC
CSASGKKRFLNEQFF
>few|TRBV6-1|-|TRBJ1-2
TGTGCCAGCAGTGAAATCGATAGGGGATCTGGCTACACCTTC
CASSEIDRGSGYTF
>few|TRBV7-3|-|TRBJ1-5
TGTGCCAGCAGCTTAGGCCCCCAGCCCCAGCATTTT
CASSLGPQPQHF
>few|TRBV7-2|-|TRBJ1-5
TGTGCCAGCAGCCCTTACAATCAGCCCCAGCATTTT
CASSPYNQPQHF
>few|TRBV27|-|TRBJ1-2
TGTGCCAGCAGGAGACGGGACGCCGTTAACTATGGCTACACCTTC
CASRRRDAVNYGYTF
>few|TRBV11-2|-|TRBJ1-4
TGTGCCAGCAGGTCGGGTGAAAAACTGTTTTTT
CASRSGEKLFF
>-|TRBV19|-|TRBJ1-5
TGTGCCAGTAGTACCAGGGATTTGACCGCTAAACAGCCCCAGCATTTT
CASSTRDLTAKQPQHF
>-|TRBV27|-|TRBJ2-3
TGTGCCAGCAGTGGACTGACAGATACGCAGTATTTT
CASSGLTDTQYF
>few|TRBV20-1|TRBD2|TRBJ2-3
TGCAGTGCTAGAGGCCTAGCGGCGCTACAAGAGACCCAGTACTTT
CSARGLAALQETQYF
>few|TRBV12-3/TRBV12-4|TRBD2|TRBJ2-1
TGTGCCAGCAGCCCTGGACTAGTCTTGGGTGAGCAGTTCTTC
CASSPGLVLGEQFF
>few|TRBV4-3|TRBD2|TRBJ2-5
TGCGCCAGCAGCCAAGATGAACTAGCGAGGGAGACCCAGTACTTC
CASSQDELARETQYF
>-|TRBV7-8|-|TRBJ1-1
TGTGCCAGCAGCGGGCAGCCGAACACTGAACCTTTCTTT
CASSGQPNTEPFF
>-|TRBV20-1|TRBD2|TRBJ2-3
TGCAGTGCAGGACTAGCGGGAGAGCTTCTTGTAAGCACAGATACGCAGTATTTT
CSAGLAGELLVSTDTQYF
>-|TRBV29-1|TRBD1|TRBJ2-1
TGCAGCGTGCCCTCGTCCGGGACAGGGGGCGGTGAGCAGTTCTTC
CSVPSSGTGGGEQFF
>many|TRBV12-3/TRBV12-4|-|TRBJ1-2
TGTGCCAGCAGCGTCTCGGCCAGGCCCTGGGGCTACACCTTC
CASSVSARPWGYTF
>few|TRBV7-9|TRBD1|TRBJ2-1
TGTGCCAGCAGCTTAGGACAGGGTAACTTCAATGAGCAGTTCTTC
CASSLGQGNFNEQFF
>-|TRBV5-1|TRBD1|TRBJ2-3
TGCGCCAGCAGCCGCTTCGGGACAGAGAGCACAGATACGCAGTATTTT
CASSRFGTESTDTQYF
>-|TRBV4-1|-|TRBJ2-1
TGCGCCAGCAGCCAAGAAGCCCATGGAAATGAGCAGTTCTTC
CASSQEAHGNEQFF
>few|TRBV7-2|-|TRBJ2-5
TGTGCCAGCAGCTTAGTACGGGGTTTCCAAGAGACCCAGTACTTC
CASSLVRGFQETQYF
>-|TRBV20-1|-|TRBJ2-7
TGCAGTGCTAGAGATGTGGTGGGCAACGAGCAGTACTTC
CSARDVVGNEQYF